The 10 T cell receptor beta chains reported below all come from one sample, sequenced in a study of patients and donors after allogeneic stem cell transplantation (dated by TCRdb to about 2020). Libraries were built with RT-PCR. Sequenced using a NextSeq 550. TCRdb applied fastp at Q25 and MiXCR to the public reads, then kept only in-frame beta chains. Each record represents a unique CDR3 protein, reported with the most common genes and DNA among its rows. The sample includes hundreds of thousands of distinct CDR3 sequences, with approximately 16% observed a single time. The ten biggest clones cover roughly 7% of the sample. Sample: blood, either unsorted or a sorted T cell fraction (not recorded which). The receptors derive from a human donor who was either an allogeneic HSCT recipient or a stem cell or donor lymphocyte infusion donor (not recorded which). It is not recorded whose cells these are; they may come from a transplant donor.

This clonotype was recorded at least ten times. The chain recombines TRBV7-9 with TRBJ1-4; 9 bases are shared with TRBD1. The V and J ends lost 5 bases and 7 bases, in that order; junction bases with no gene match: 5. The CDR3 spans 14 residues. Germline assignment: CDR1 SEHNR and CDR2 FQNEAQ (reference sequence). CDR3 residues: CASSPGTGFEKLFF. The DNA of the CDR3 is TGTGCCAGCAGCCCCGGGACAGGGTTTGAAAAACTGTTTTTT. Full variable domain (rest looked up from reference TRBV7-9 and TRBJ1-4): DTGVSQNPRHKITKRGQNVTFRCDPISEHNRLYWYRQTLGQGPEFLTYFQNEAQLEKSRLLSDRFSAERPKGSFSTLEIQRTEQGDSAMYLCASSPGTGFEKLFFGSGTQLSVL.

This chain connects TRBV7-2 to TRBJ2-3; 9 bases are shared with TRBD2. The CDR3 loop spans 16 amino acids. The V gene's germline CDR1 is SGHTA and CDR2 FQGNSA. V lost 6 bases, J lost 0 bases, and 7 bases stayed unmatched. CDR3 nucleotides: TGTGCCAGCAGTTCGGTCGGGACTAGCAGCACAGATACGCAGTATTTT. Protein product: CASSSVGTSSTDTQYF.

The CDR3 region is CASSARTSPGELFF. CDR3 nucleotides: TGTGCCAGCAGTGCCAGGACTAGCCCCGGGGAGCTGTTTTTT. The genes are TRBV6-2 or TRBV6-3 and TRBJ2-2, with 8 bases fitting TRBD2. The V gene's germline CDR1 is MNHEY and CDR2 SVGEGT. The CDR3 spans 14 residues. V lost 5 bases, J lost 6 bases, and 5 bases stayed unmatched.

The gene calls are TRBV27 and TRBJ1-2, with D unresolved. The V end was cut by 5 bases, the J end by 4 bases, with 20 bases between. Germline CDR1 is MNHEY and CDR2 is SMNVEV (reference sequence). This CDR3 has 16 amino acids. The CDR3 reads CASSPTGPSAPYGYTF. CDR3 bases: TGTGCCAGCAGTCCAACCGGTCCATCCGCCCCCTATGGCTACACCTTC.

The chain carries TRBV3-1 and TRBJ2-6; D remains unclear. Trimming left V 2 bases short and J 1 base short, with 3 bases between. CDR1 and CDR2 from the germline V gene are LGHDT and YNNKEL (reference sequence). The CDR3 covers 14 residues. The CDR3 DNA sequence: TGTGCCAGCAGCCAAAGATCTGGGGCCAACGTCCTGACTTTC. It is translated as CASSQRSGANVLTF.

This clonotype was recorded a few times. V is TRBV7-3 and J is TRBJ1-1, with a weak D call TRBD1 (5 bases). V gave up 7 bases and J gave up 5 bases, with 8 bases separating them. Germline V lookup: CDR1 SGHTA, CDR2 FQGTGA. The CDR3 loop spans 11 amino acids. The CDR3 reads CASIRGTEAFF. In DNA form, the CDR3 reads TGTGCCAGCATCCGGGGGACTGAAGCTTTCTTT. The variable domain in full, with the rest retrieved from reference TRBV7-3 and TRBJ1-1, is GAGVSQTPSNKVTEKGKYVELRCDPISGHTALYWYRQSLGQGPEFLIYFQGTGAADDSGLPNDRFFAVRPEGSVSTLKIQRTERGDSAVYLCASIRGTEAFFGQGTRLTVV.

This clonotype was counted a single time. V gene TRBV6-1 combines with J gene TRBJ2-1, with D uncertain. This CDR3 spans 14 amino acids. Deletions cut 7 bases from V and 0 bases from J, with 10 bases between. The V gene's germline CDR1 is MNHNS and CDR2 SASEGT. CDR3 sequence: CASTRGSSYNEQFF. The CDR3 region has the DNA TGTGCCAGCACGCGAGGTAGCTCCTACAATGAGCAGTTCTTC.

This clonotype was seen only a few times. This chain joins TRBV20-1 and TRBJ1-2, with 10 nucleotides matching TRBD1. Germline trimming cut 3 bases from V and 4 bases from J; bases unmatched to any gene: 8. The CDR3 spans 15 residues. Germline V gene data show CDR1 as DFQATT and CDR2 as SNEGSKA (reference sequence). CDR3 bases: TGCAGTGCTAGCTTTCGGGACAGGGGCCCCTATGGCTACACCTTC. This codes for CSASFRDRGPYGYTF.

This clonotype has a handful of counts. A junction boundary mismatches the germline segment, possibly from a read error. The rearrangement uses TRBV6-1 and TRBJ2-1, with TRBD2 matching 9 bases. Germline V gene sequence: CDR1 MNHNS, CDR2 SASEGT. The CDR3 is 13 residues long. The CDR3 nucleotides read TGTGCCAGCAGTAACCAGCGGGGGGCCCGGGGGATCTTC. Protein product: CASSNQRGARGIF.

The J gene is TRBJ2-2, the V gene TRBV27; D may be TRBD2 (5 bases). The CDR3 covers 15 residues. The V gene's germline CDR1 is MNHEY and CDR2 SMNVEV (reference sequence). Trimming stripped 6 bases from V and 7 bases from J, with 18 bases between. The CDR3 region is CASRTMRGCGGELFF. In DNA, the CDR3 is TGTGCCAGCAGAACGATGAGAGGGTGCGGCGGGGAGCTGTTTTTT.